Below are 28 T cell receptor beta chains sequenced from a single sample in a study of T cells after yellow fever vaccination. MiXCR, run by TCRdb on the 5' RACE reads, gives a single entry per CDR3 protein. The sample has 250,000 to 350,000 distinct CDR3 sequences, roughly 6.8% seen once; the top ten hold roughly a sixth. The material was PBMCs, obtained about 49 days after the first yellow fever vaccination. These receptors were obtained from a man between 18 and 29 years old who received the YFV17D yellow fever vaccine.

This clonotype was detected a few times. The rearrangement links TRBV12-3 or TRBV12-4 to TRBJ1-5; 7 bases are shared with TRBD1. The CDR3 has 16 residues. Losses at the gene ends were 2 bases for V and 4 bases for J; bases not matched to a gene: 8. CDR3 protein: CASSLRGQDQNQPQHF. The CDR3, as DNA: TGTGCCAGCAGTTTACGCGGACAGGATCAGAATCAGCCCCAGCATTTT.

This chain uses TRBV5-6 with TRBJ2-2; D perhaps matches TRBD2 (6 bases). Germline V gene data show CDR1 as SGHDT and CDR2 as YYEEEE. The CDR3 consists of 14 residues. V gave up 5 bases and J gave up 4 bases, with 12 bases separating them. The CDR3 nucleotides are TGTGCCAGCAGTAGCGGTCCCAGCACCGGGGAGCTGTTTTTT. Translation: CASSSGPSTGELFF.

This chain connects TRBV20-1 to TRBJ2-3, with 9 bases fitting TRBD2. V shed 5 bases and J 1 base; nucleotides not matched to a gene: 7. CDR1 and CDR2 (germline): DFQATT, SNEGSKA (reference sequence). The CDR3 loop spans 15 amino acids. Written as DNA, the CDR3 is TGCAGTGCTTTCGTTGGCGGGAGGGGCACAGATACGCAGTATTTT. This encodes CSAFVGGRGTDTQYF.

The chain combines TRBV4-1 with TRBJ1-2; 7 bases line up with TRBD1. The germline CDR1 and CDR2 sequences are MGHRA and YSYEKL. Losses at the gene ends were 4 bases for V and 5 bases for J; bases not matched to a gene: 10. The CDR3 sequence is 15 residues long. The CDR3 sequence is CASSPGGALDYGYTF. In DNA form, the CDR3 reads TGCGCCAGCAGCCCAGGGGGGGCTCTGGATTATGGCTACACCTTC.

This chain links TRBV10-2 with TRBJ1-4; D not resolved. The CDR3 contains 15 residues. The V end was cut by 3 bases, the J end by 3 bases, with 11 bases between. Looked up from germline, CDR1 is WSHSY and CDR2 is SAAADI. CDR3 DNA sequence: TGCGCCAGCAGTGACCCGAGACGAGCTAATGAAAAACTGTTTTTT. Its translation: CASSDPRRANEKLFF.

J is TRBJ2-1 and V is TRBV10-3, with no clear D. The germline V gene encodes CDR1 ENHRY and CDR2 SYGVKD. This CDR3 is built from 14 residues. Trimming took off 6 bases at V and 7 bases at J, with 16 bases between the two ends. In DNA form, the CDR3 reads TGTGCCATCAGGCCAAGCCTCTTTGGGAATGAGCAGTTCTTC. This sequence encodes CAIRPSLFGNEQFF.

The chain uses TRBV12-3 or TRBV12-4 and TRBJ2-7, with TRBD1 as a possible D gene (8 bases). The CDR3 loop spans 15 amino acids. With 2 bases removed from V and 4 bases from J, the gap between germline ends came to 15 bases. The CDR3 bases are TGTGCCAGCAGTTTAACCCCACAGGGGGGGTACGAGCAGTACTTC. Translation gives CASSLTPQGGYEQYF.

This clonotype was seen at least ten times. This sequence joins TRBV5-1 and TRBJ2-7; D is unresolved. V was clipped by 0 bases and J by 5 bases, with 9 bases between them. Germline V gene lookup returns CDR1 SGHRS and CDR2 YFSETQ. This CDR3 comprises 13 residues. The CDR3 nucleotides are TGCGCCAGCAGCTTGGCCGCATCCCACGAGCAGTACTTC. Its translation is CASSLAASHEQYF.

This rearrangement joins TRBV5-4 to TRBJ1-1; 9 nucleotides agree with TRBD1. Per the germline V gene, CDR1 is SGHNT and CDR2 is YYREEE (reference sequence). V was clipped by 4 bases and J by 4 bases; unmatched bases: 8. The CDR3 consists of 15 residues. In DNA, the CDR3 is TGTGCCAGCAGCGAAACAGGGGGCTGGGGCACTGAAGCTTTCTTT. It translates to CASSETGGWGTEAFF. The whole variable domain, filled in from reference TRBV5-4 and TRBJ1-1, reads ETGVTQSPTHLIKTRGQQVTLRCSSQSGHNTVSWYQQALGQGPQFIFQYYREEENGRGNFPPRFSGLQFPNYSSELNVNALELDDSALYLCASSETGGWGTEAFFGQGTRLTVV.

In its sample, this clonotype was seen many times. This rearrangement joins TRBV5-1 to TRBJ1-1; no definite D call. CDR3 length: 14 residues. Trimming removed 5 bases at V and 4 bases at J, with 15 bases between. The V gene's germline CDR1 is SGHRS and CDR2 YFSETQ. The DNA for the CDR3 is TGCGCCAGCAGTTTTGAGGCCACGGGCACTGAAGCTTTCTTT. This codes for CASSFEATGTEAFF.

This clonotype has a count of ten or more. The rearrangement uses TRBV25-1 and TRBJ2-1; 13 bases map to TRBD2. The germline CDR1 and CDR2 sequences are MGHDK and SYGVNS. The CDR3 spans 16 residues. J was trimmed by 4 bases and V by 5 bases; bases with no gene match: 5. The CDR3 sequence: CASSRTSGGPYNEQFF. The CDR3 DNA follows: TGTGCCAGCAGTAGGACTAGCGGGGGACCATACAATGAGCAGTTCTTC.

The CDR3 spells CASTQGGGNTEAFF. In nucleotides, the CDR3 is TGCGCCAGCACCCAGGGAGGCGGGAACACTGAAGCTTTCTTT. V gene TRBV10-2 combines with J gene TRBJ1-1; possibly TRBD1 for D (5 bases). CDR1 is WSHSY, CDR2 SAAADI, per germline. Trimming left V 7 bases short and J 1 base short, with 13 bases between. The CDR3 is 14 residues long.

Many counts were recorded for this clonotype. The chain recombines TRBV19 with TRBJ1-5; TRBD1 is a possible D gene (6 bases). The ends were cut back, 10 bases at V and 3 bases at J, with 16 bases in the middle. The CDR3 runs 14 residues. CDR1 and CDR2 from the germline V gene are LNHDA and SQIVND (reference sequence). For the CDR3, the DNA is TGTGCCACCCAGGGGACACCCTACAATCAGCCCCAGCATTTT. This sequence encodes CATQGTPYNQPQHF.

Remarks on this clonotype: An end of the junction does not agree with germline; a read error may underlie this. The chain carries TRBV7-2 and TRBJ2-1; the D gene is possibly TRBD2 (7 bases). The CDR3 is 17 amino acids. The germline V gene encodes CDR1 SGHTA and CDR2 FQGNSA. This CDR3 reads CASSPGRGGGIYSEQFF. In DNA form, the CDR3 reads TGTGCCAGCAGCCCCGGTAGAGGGGGGGGCATCTACAGTGAGCAGTTCTTC.

The V and J genes are TRBV4-3 and TRBJ1-2; perhaps TRBD1 as D (5 bases). V was shortened by 1 base and J by 3 bases, with 12 bases between the two germline ends. Germline values: CDR1 LGHNA, CDR2 YSLEER. This CDR3 has 15 amino acids. CDR3 nucleotide sequence: TGCGCCAGCAGCCAAGGGGTAATGGGGGACTATGGCTACACCTTC. It specifies CASSQGVMGDYGYTF.

This clonotype was seen a few times. The CDR3 nucleotides are TGCAGTGCCCAAGCGTGGGGGGAAGGGAATGAAAAACTGTTTTTT. Translating it yields CSAQAWGEGNEKLFF. The genes are TRBV20-1 and TRBJ1-4; weak D call: TRBD1 (5 bases). There are 15 residues in the CDR3. V lost 6 bases and J 5 bases, leaving 19 bases between the germline ends. Germline V gives CDR1 DFQATT, CDR2 SNEGSKA (reference sequence).

This clonotype was seen a handful of times. The V and J genes are TRBV4-2 and TRBJ1-2, with a tentative D call TRBD1 (5 bases). Per germline, CDR1 LGHNA and CDR2 YNFKEQ. The CDR3 covers 14 residues. The V and J ends lost 4 bases and 4 bases respectively, with 13 bases between them. CDR3: CASSLDSFLYGYTF. In nucleotides, the CDR3 is TGTGCCAGCAGCCTCGACAGCTTTCTCTATGGCTACACCTTC.

This clonotype came up many times. The rearrangement links TRBV5-1 to TRBJ1-1, with 7 bases matching TRBD1. This CDR3 is 17 amino acids long. Losses at the gene ends were 0 bases for V and 1 base for J; bases not matched to a gene: 9. Germline values: CDR1 SGHRS, CDR2 YFSETQ. The CDR3 nucleotides read TGCGCCAGCAGCTTGGGGCCTCGACAGGGAGGGAACACTGAAGCTTTCTTT. Translation: CASSLGPRQGGNTEAFF.

The chain carries TRBV4-1 and TRBJ2-1; D possibly corresponds to TRBD2 (6 bases). The CDR3 has 14 residues. Germline assignment: CDR1 MGHRA and CDR2 YSYEKL. The germline V and J ends were trimmed by 3 bases and 9 bases, with 15 bases remaining between them. CDR3 in amino acids: CASSQVTRESEQFF. CDR3 coding DNA: TGCGCCAGCAGCCAGGTGACACGGGAGAGTGAGCAGTTCTTC.

To note about this clonotype: This likely comes from a read error, as the CDR3 has no conserved phenylalanine or tryptophan at its end. The DNA is omitted, as the CDR3 cannot be located on it reliably, and the CDR3 follows TCRdb's listing. This chain joins TRBV7-2 and TRBJ1-5. Both ends counted, the CDR3 spans 10 residues. Germline V gene data show CDR1 as SGHTA and CDR2 as FQGNSA. The CDR3 spells CASSLQTPGK.

This clonotype has a count of ten or more. V and J are TRBV12-3 or TRBV12-4 and TRBJ2-7, with 11 bases that match TRBD1. V lost 3 bases and J lost 4; bases outside the gene matches: 2. The CDR3 is 14 amino acids. CDR3 amino acids: CASSFGTGGYEQYF. CDR3 coding DNA: TGTGCCAGCAGTTTTGGGACAGGGGGGTACGAGCAGTACTTC.

This clonotype turned up a few times. The chain carries TRBV11-2 and TRBJ1-2; D remains ambiguous. V shed 2 bases and J shed 5 bases, with 12 bases lying between them. The CDR3 extends over 14 amino acids. In germline, CDR1 is SGHAT, CDR2 FQNNGV. The DNA for the CDR3 is TGTGCCAGCAGCTTATTCAACTCAGGATATGGCTACACCTTC. Translated, it gives CASSLFNSGYGYTF.

This clonotype was counted only a few times. V and J are TRBV27 and TRBJ2-1; 9 nucleotides align to TRBD1. Germline trimming cut 8 bases from V and 4 bases from J; bases unmatched to any gene: 6. This CDR3 spans 14 amino acids. CDR1 is MNHEY, CDR2 SMNVEV, per germline (reference sequence). CDR3 in DNA: TGTGCCAGCCGGGACAGGGACAATTACAATGAGCAGTTCTTC. Amino acids: CASRDRDNYNEQFF.

The chain uses TRBV20-1 and TRBJ1-5; D is unresolved. This CDR3 comprises 14 residues. V lost 0 bases to trimming and J lost 6 bases, with 12 bases between them. Germline V lookup: CDR1 DFQATT, CDR2 SNEGSKA (reference sequence). The CDR3 coding sequence is TGCAGTGCTAGAGATATCGGGGTGAGTCAGCCCCAGCATTTT. Translated: CSARDIGVSQPQHF.

The V and J genes are TRBV20-1 and TRBJ2-3; 7 bases agree with TRBD2. V trimming: 1 base; J trimming: 0 bases; junction bases outside the gene matches: 4. The CDR3 runs 15 residues. CDR1 and CDR2 from the germline V gene are DFQATT and SNEGSKA (reference sequence). CDR3 nucleotide sequence: TGCAGTGCTAGAGGTAGCGGGTGGAGCACAGATACGCAGTATTTT. Translated: CSARGSGWSTDTQYF.

CDR3 sequence (DNA): TGCGCCAGCAGCTTGAATAGAGTGAGTGGGTCCACTGAAGCTTTCTTT. Its translation is CASSLNRVSGSTEAFF. The gene calls are TRBV5-1 and TRBJ1-1; D not resolved. The CDR3 extends over 16 amino acids. The germline gives CDR1 SGHRS, CDR2 YFSETQ. Trimming left V 1 base short and J 4 bases short, with 17 bases between.

This clonotype turned up a few times. The V gene is TRBV5-1, the J gene TRBJ2-1, with a weak D call TRBD2 (6 bases). This CDR3 contains 17 residues. V was cut by 7 bases and J by 7 bases, with 27 bases left in between. In germline, CDR1 is SGHRS, CDR2 YFSETQ. This CDR3 reads CASCGILTGEALNEQFF. CDR3 in DNA: TGCGCCAGCTGCGGGATACTTACAGGTGAAGCATTGAATGAGCAGTTCTTC.

V gene TRBV6-5 combines with J gene TRBJ2-7; D perhaps matches TRBD1 (5 bases). This CDR3 comprises 14 residues. V was shortened by 3 bases and J by 6 bases, with 15 bases between the two germline ends. Germline CDR1 reads MNHEY; CDR2 reads SVGAGI. This CDR3 is CASSYRQGTAEQYF. CDR3 nucleotides: TGTGCCAGCAGTTATAGGCAGGGTACGGCCGAGCAGTACTTC.